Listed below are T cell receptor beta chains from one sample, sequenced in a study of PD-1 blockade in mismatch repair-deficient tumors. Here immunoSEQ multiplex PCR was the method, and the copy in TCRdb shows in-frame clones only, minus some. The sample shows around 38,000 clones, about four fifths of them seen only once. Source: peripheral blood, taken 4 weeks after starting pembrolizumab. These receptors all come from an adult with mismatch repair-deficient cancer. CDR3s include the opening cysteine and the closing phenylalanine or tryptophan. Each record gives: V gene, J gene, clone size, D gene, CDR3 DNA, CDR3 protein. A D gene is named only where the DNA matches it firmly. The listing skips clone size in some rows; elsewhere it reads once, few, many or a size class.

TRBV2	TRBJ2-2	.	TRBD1	TGTGCCAGCAGCGGGGTTTATGTGGGACAGACGAACACCGGGGAGCTGTTTTTT	CASSGVYVGQTNTGELFF
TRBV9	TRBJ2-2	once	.	TGTGCCAGCAGCGTAGTCCCCTCCGCGGCCGGGGAGCTGTTTTTT	CASSVVPSAAGELFF
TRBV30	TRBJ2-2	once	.	TGTGCCTATGACGAGCTCGGAAACACCGGGGAGCTGTTTTTT	CAYDELGNTGELFF
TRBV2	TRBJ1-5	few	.	TGTGCCAGCAGTTTAGGCGCGAAGCAGCCCCAGCATTTT	CASSLGAKQPQHF
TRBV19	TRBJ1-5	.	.	TGTGCCAGTAGTTCGCACCGGCAGGGGCTAGGGAATCAGCCCCAGCATTTT	CASSSHRQGLGNQPQHF
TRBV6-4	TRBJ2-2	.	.	TGTGCCAGCAGTGACTCAAGCACCGGGGAGCTGTTTTTT	CASSDSSTGELFF
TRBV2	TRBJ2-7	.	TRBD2	TGTGCCAGCACCGGGACTACCGTGGGGGAGCAGTACTTC	CASTGTTVGEQYF
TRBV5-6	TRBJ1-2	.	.	TGTGCCAGCAGCTTGGGGACTGCGCTCTACGGCTACACCTTC	CASSLGTALYGYTF
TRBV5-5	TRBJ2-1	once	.	TGTGCCAGCAGCTGGGGAATCTCCTACAATGAGCAGTTCTTC	CASSWGISYNEQFF
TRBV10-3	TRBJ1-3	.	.	TGTGCCATCAGTGATAGAACGTCTGGAAACACCATATATTTT	CAISDRTSGNTIYF
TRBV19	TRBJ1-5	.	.	TGTGCCAGTAGAGTCTCACGGGATAGCAATCAGCCCCAGCATTTT	CASRVSRDSNQPQHF
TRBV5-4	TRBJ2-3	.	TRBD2	TGTGCCAGCAGCTCGGGAACAGTAGCGGGGAGGAAAGATACGCAGTATTTT	CASSSGTVAGRKDTQYF
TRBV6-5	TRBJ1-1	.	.	TGTGCCAGCAGTTACTCGGGGGGCACTGAAGCTTTCTTT	CASSYSGGTEAFF
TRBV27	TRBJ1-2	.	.	TGTGCCAGCAGTCCCCATACCTATGGCTACACCTTC	CASSPHTYGYTF
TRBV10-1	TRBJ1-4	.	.	TGCGCCAGCAGTGAGCGGCAGGGCAGGGAAAAACTGTTTTTT	CASSERQGREKLFF
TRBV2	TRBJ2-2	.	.	TGTGCCAGCCACACCGTTGGCAGGGGTGGGACCGGGGAGCTGTTTTTT	CASHTVGRGGTGELFF
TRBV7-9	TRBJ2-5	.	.	TGTGCCAGCAGCTCCGGTAGTTTGCGGGCGCTAGAAGAGACCCAGTACTTC	CASSSGSLRALEETQYF
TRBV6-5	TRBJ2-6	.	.	TGTGCCAGCAGTTACGGCGGGGCTGGGGCCAACGTCCTGACTTTC	CASSYGGAGANVLTF
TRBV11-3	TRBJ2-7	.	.	TGTGCCAGCAGCGCTTTAGGACAGCGCTACGAGCAGTACTTC	CASSALGQRYEQYF
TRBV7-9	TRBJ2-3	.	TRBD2	TGTGCCAGCAGCCCTAGCGGGTCCACGGATACGCAGTATTTT	CASSPSGSTDTQYF
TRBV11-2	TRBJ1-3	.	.	TGTGCCAGCAGCTTACGTGACAGCCCCTCTGGAAACACCATATATTTT	CASSLRDSPSGNTIYF
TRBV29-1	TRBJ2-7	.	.	TGCAGCGTTGTTGAGGGGCAGGGGGGGTACGAGCAGTACTTC	CSVVEGQGGYEQYF
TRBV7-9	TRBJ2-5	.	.	TGTGCCAGCAGCCCCCCTTTCGGTCGACAAGAGACCCAGTACTTC	CASSPPFGRQETQYF
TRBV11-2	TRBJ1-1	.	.	TGTGCCAGCAGCTTAGATGGGTGGGCTGAAGCTTTCTTT	CASSLDGWAEAFF
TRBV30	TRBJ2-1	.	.	TGTGCCTGGAAGGTCTGGGGCAATGAGCAGTTCTTC	CAWKVWGNEQFF
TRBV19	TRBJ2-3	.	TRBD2	TGTGCCAGTACCCCCACTAGCGCCAGCACAGATACGCAGTATTTT	CASTPTSASTDTQYF
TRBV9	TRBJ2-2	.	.	TGTGCCAGCAGCGTAGGACTTCCAGGCGGGGAGCTGTTTTTT	CASSVGLPGGELFF
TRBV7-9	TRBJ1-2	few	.	TGTGCCAGCAGCCCGACAGTTTCCTATGGCTACACCTTC	CASSPTVSYGYTF
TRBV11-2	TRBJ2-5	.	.	TGTGCCAGCAGCTTAGCTCCAGGGGCCCCTCGCGAGACCCAGTACTTC	CASSLAPGAPRETQYF
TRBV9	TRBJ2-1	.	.	TGTGCCAGCAGCGGGAGAGGGAGCAATGAGCAGTTCTTC	CASSGRGSNEQFF
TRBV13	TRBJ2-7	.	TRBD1	TGTGCCAGCAGCTCCAGGGACAGGGTCTACGAGCAGTACTTC	CASSSRDRVYEQYF
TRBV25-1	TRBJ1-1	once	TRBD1	TGTGCCAGCAGTTTGGGACAGGGATCCGAAGCTTTCTTT	CASSLGQGSEAFF
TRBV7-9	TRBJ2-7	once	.	TGTGCCAGCAGCTTAGGGCCGGACACCATCTCGGGCGAGCAGTACTTC	CASSLGPDTISGEQYF
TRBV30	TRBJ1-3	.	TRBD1	TGTGCCTGGAGGGCAGGGGGCTCTGGAAACACCATATATTTT	CAWRAGGSGNTIYF
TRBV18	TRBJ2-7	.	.	TGTGCCAGCTCACCAAAGGGGGAGAGAGTCTACGAGCAGTACTTC	CASSPKGERVYEQYF
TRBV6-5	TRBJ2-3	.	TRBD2	TGTGCCAGCAGTTCTCGGACTAGCGGGAGCCCAGATACGCAGTATTTT	CASSSRTSGSPDTQYF
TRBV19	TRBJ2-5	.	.	TGTGCCAGTAGTATGAACGCAGGATCAGAGACCCAGTACTTC	CASSMNAGSETQYF
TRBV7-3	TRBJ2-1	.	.	TGTGCCTATGCCCCCTGGGGTCATGAGCAGTTCTTC	CAYAPWGHEQFF
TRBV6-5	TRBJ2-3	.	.	TGTGCCAGCAGTTACCGAGAGCAAGATACGCAGTATTTT	CASSYREQDTQYF
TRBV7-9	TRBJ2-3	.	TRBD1	TGTGCCAGCAGCTCAGACCATTGGGACAGGGGGGAGGGCACAGATACGCAGTATTTT	CASSSDHWDRGEGTDTQYF
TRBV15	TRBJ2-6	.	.	TGTGCCACCAGCGAAACTAGCAACTCTGGGGCCAACGTCCTGACTTTC	CATSETSNSGANVLTF
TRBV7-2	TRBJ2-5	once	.	TGTGCCAGCAGCTTCTCCATAGCGGAATTCCAAGAGACCCAGTACTTC	CASSFSIAEFQETQYF
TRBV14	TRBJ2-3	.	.	TGTGCCAGCAGCCCCGGGTTTAAGGTCACAGATACGCAGTATTTT	CASSPGFKVTDTQYF
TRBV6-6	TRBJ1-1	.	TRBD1	TGTGCCAGCAGGCAGGGGGGAGGTACTGAAGCTTTCTTT	CASRQGGGTEAFF
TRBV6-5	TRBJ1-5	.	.	TGTGCCAGCAGTTCACAGGTGAATCAGCCCCAGCATTTT	CASSSQVNQPQHF
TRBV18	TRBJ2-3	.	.	TGTGCCAGCTCACCACTCAGGGGAACAGATACGCAGTATTTT	CASSPLRGTDTQYF
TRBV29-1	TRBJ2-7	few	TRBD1	TGCAGCGCTGGACAGGGTACGGACGAGCAGTACTTC	CSAGQGTDEQYF
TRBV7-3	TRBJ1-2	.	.	TGTGCCAGCAGCTTATACGGAACGTATGGCTACACCTTC	CASSLYGTYGYTF
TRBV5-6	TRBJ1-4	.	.	TGTGCCAGCAGCTTGGGGGGTCGGGGGTCTAATGAAAAACTGTTTTTT	CASSLGGRGSNEKLFF
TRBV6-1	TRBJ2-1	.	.	TGTGCCAGCAGCCCCAGGGTGCACAATGAGCAGTTCTTC	CASSPRVHNEQFF
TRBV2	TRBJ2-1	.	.	TGTGCCAGCGGGAGCGCATTTTACAATGAGCAGTTCTTC	CASGSAFYNEQFF